A single sample is the source of the 27 T cell receptor beta chains below, sequenced in a study of shared clonotypes between healthy human individuals. Naive CD8 cells were CD45RO-negative, positively selected for CCR7, excluding terminally differentiated effector memory CD45RA+ cells. This table comes from immunoSEQ multiplex PCR, and its TCRdb copy is limited to in-frame clones, with some not included. The sample yields millions of clones, about 95% seen once. The sequenced sample was naive CD8+ T cells sorted from blood. These receptors came from a man aged 18 to 29 in good health.

The chain joins TRBV4-3 to TRBJ1-1; 8 bases map to TRBD1. Germline CDR1 and CDR2: LGHNA and YSLEER. V gave up 0 bases and J gave up 5 bases; unmatched junction bases: 14. The CDR3 extends over 18 amino acids. CDR3 sequence: CASSQDGVEDRARTEAFF. In nucleotides, the CDR3 is TGCGCCAGCAGCCAAGATGGGGTGGAGGACAGGGCACGGACTGAAGCTTTCTTT.

In its sample, this clone was seen a few times. The chain carries TRBV30 and TRBJ1-6, with D maybe TRBD1 (6 bases). Trimming removed 0 bases from V and 0 bases from J, with 12 bases in between. Germline CDR1 GTSNPN, CDR2 SVGIG (reference sequence). The CDR3 contains 17 residues. The CDR3 nucleotides read TGTGCCTGGAGTGTGGACAGCAGAAGCTCCTATAATTCACCCCTCCACTTT. It encodes CAWSVDSRSSYNSPLHF.

The rearrangement joins TRBV19 to TRBJ1-1; D remains ambiguous. The CDR3 length is 13 residues. Germline V CDR1 and CDR2: LNHDA, SQIVND (reference sequence). With 11 bases removed from V and 3 bases from J, the gap between germline ends came to 16 bases. CDR3 in amino acids: CAPPYGTDTEAFF. As DNA, the CDR3 is TGTGCCCCCCCGTACGGCACGGACACTGAAGCTTTCTTT. Variable domain in full (rest from reference TRBV19 and TRBJ1-1): DGGITQSPKYLFRKEGQNVTLSCEQNLNHDAMYWYRQDPGQGLRLIYYSQIVNDFQKGDIAEGYSVSREKKESFPLTVTSAQKNPTAFYLCAPPYGTDTEAFFGQGTRLTVV.

The V call is TRBV7-8, the J call TRBJ2-3; no firm D call. V was clipped by 4 bases and J by 0 bases, with 11 bases between them. Germline V CDR1 and CDR2: SGHVS, FQNEAQ. The CDR3 runs 15 residues. The CDR3 region has the DNA TGTGCCAGCAGCTCCTCCGGATCTAGCACAGATACGCAGTATTTT. Residues: CASSSSGSSTDTQYF.

The J gene is TRBJ1-5, the V gene TRBV5-6; possibly TRBD1 for D (5 bases). V lost 2 bases, J lost 0 bases, and 12 bases lay in between. The CDR3 contains 16 residues. Per germline, CDR1 SGHDT and CDR2 YYEEEE. The CDR3, as DNA: TGTGCCAGCAGCTTAAGGGGTGAAGGTAGCAATCAGCCCCAGCATTTT. Its protein is CASSLRGEGSNQPQHF.

This clone was observed a single time. This chain links TRBV5-4 with TRBJ2-1; possibly TRBD1 for D (5 bases). V was pared by 2 bases and J by 8 bases, with 11 bases between. Germline CDR1 is SGHNT and CDR2 is YYREEE (reference sequence). This CDR3 region has 13 residues. CDR3: CASSFTLQDEQFF. In DNA form, the CDR3 reads TGTGCCAGCAGCTTCACGCTACAGGATGAGCAGTTCTTC.

This chain connects TRBV4-3 to TRBJ2-3, with D unresolved. The CDR3 has 15 amino acids. The germline V and J ends were trimmed by 0 bases and 0 bases, with 7 bases remaining between them. Germline V gene data show CDR1 as LGHNA and CDR2 as YSLEER. CDR3 sequence reads: CASSQDVASTDTQYF. DNA of the CDR3: TGCGCCAGCAGCCAAGATGTGGCTAGCACAGATACGCAGTATTTT.

The DNA of the CDR3 is TGCGCCAGCAGCGACAGGGGGCCCAATGAAAAACTGTTTTTT. Translated: CASSDRGPNEKLFF. V gene TRBV5-1 combines with J gene TRBJ1-4; 10 bases match TRBD1. Per the germline V gene, CDR1 is SGHRS and CDR2 is YFSETQ. The CDR3 is made up of 14 amino acids. V lost 4 bases and J lost 5; bases outside the gene matches: 2.

The gene calls are TRBV30 and TRBJ2-1; D is undetermined. This CDR3 contains 14 residues. Germline CDR1 and CDR2: GTSNPN and SVGIG (reference sequence). V was pared by 2 bases and J by 6 bases, with 14 bases between. The CDR3 DNA sequence: TGTGCCTGGAGTCGCCTAACACCTAGCAATGAGCAGTTCTTC. This encodes CAWSRLTPSNEQFF.

The chain links TRBV27 to TRBJ2-1; 9 bases align to TRBD2. Germline CDR1 and CDR2: MNHEY and SMNVEV (reference sequence). The V gene end was trimmed by 4 bases and the J gene end by 4 bases; junction bases not matched to a gene: 5. This CDR3 has 15 residues. This CDR3 reads CASSSGLALYNEQFF. The CDR3 DNA follows: TGTGCCAGCAGTTCGGGACTAGCTCTATACAATGAGCAGTTCTTC.

About this clone: A much larger clone differs from this one at a single base, so this may be a read error. The chain combines TRBV9 with TRBJ1-1, with TRBD1 identical over 8 bases. CDR3 length: 13 amino acids. CDR1 SGDLS and CDR2 YYNGEE come from the germline V gene. J gave up 6 bases and V 0 bases, and 1 base lay outside the gene matches. CDR3 loop: CASSVAGGPEAFF. CDR3 in DNA: TGTGCCAGCAGCGTAGCAGGGGGCCCTGAAGCTTTCTTT.

Comment on this clone: Other DNA sequences of this sample code for an identical CDR3. The genes are TRBV6-1 and TRBJ2-7, with TRBD1 matching over 9 bases. The CDR3 has 13 amino acids. J was trimmed by 3 bases and V by 6 bases; bases with no gene match: 3. CDR1 and CDR2 (germline): MNHNS, SASEGT. The CDR3 bases are TGTGCCAGCAGCTGGACAGGGGTCTACGAGCAGTACTTC. Its protein is CASSWTGVYEQYF.

This chain links TRBV11-2 with TRBJ2-1; no firm D call. There are 14 residues in the CDR3. Germline CDR1 is SGHAT and CDR2 is FQNNGV. CDR3 residues: CSTLPFVSYNEQFF. The CDR3 DNA is TGTTCCACCCTCCCCTTTGTATCCTACAATGAGCAGTTCTTC.

This clone was observed once. The J gene is TRBJ2-6, the V gene TRBV27, with D maybe TRBD2 (7 bases). This CDR3 has 17 amino acids. V lost 2 bases and J 3 bases, leaving 14 bases between the germline ends. Germline V CDR1 and CDR2: MNHEY, SMNVEV (reference sequence). CDR3 sequence reads: CASSLLFGGLGANVLTF. In DNA form, the CDR3 reads TGTGCCAGCAGTTTACTATTCGGGGGGCTTGGGGCCAACGTCCTGACTTTC.

CDR3 region: CASPNVASGSQFYNEQFF. Written as DNA, the CDR3 is TGTGCCAGCCCTAACGTGGCTAGCGGGAGTCAGTTCTACAATGAGCAGTTCTTC. The chain employs TRBV2 and TRBJ2-1; 10 nucleotides agree with TRBD2. This CDR3 comprises 18 residues. From germline, CDR1 is SNHLY and CDR2 FYNNEI. The junction had 16 bases not matched to a gene; V was cut back by 8 bases and J by 3 bases.

The genes are TRBV11-2 and TRBJ2-5, with TRBD1 matching over 10 bases. CDR3 length equals 15 residues. Trimming removed 5 bases from V and 4 bases from J; junction bases left unmatched: 7. Germline-derived CDR1 and CDR2 are SGHAT and FQNNGV. The DNA for the CDR3 is TGTGCCAGCAGCCAGCCCGGGACAGGGGTAGAGACCCAGTACTTC. It encodes CASSQPGTGVETQYF. Together with reference TRBV11-2 and TRBJ2-5, the CDR3 gives the full variable domain: EAGVAQSPRYKIIEKRQSVAFWCNPISGHATLYWYQQILGQGPKLLIQFQNNGVVDDSQLPKDRFSAERLKGVDSTLKIQPAKLEDSAVYLCASSQPGTGVETQYFGPGTRLLVL.

The chain joins TRBV6-1 to TRBJ1-4; possible D gene TRBD1, 6 bases. The CDR3 has 15 residues. V was shortened by 0 bases and J by 8 bases, with 13 bases between the two germline ends. Germline V gene data show CDR1 as MNHNS and CDR2 as SASEGT. CDR3 coding DNA: TGTGCCAGCAGTGAAGCTGCAGGGGAGTGGGAAAAACTGTTTTTT. Translating gives CASSEAAGEWEKLFF.

The CDR3 region has the DNA TGTGCCAGCAGCTTGGGACCTAACCTTGAAGCTTTCTTT. Its protein product is CASSLGPNLEAFF. V gene TRBV7-9 combines with J gene TRBJ1-1; D perhaps matches TRBD1 (5 bases). This CDR3 region has 13 residues. V lost 3 bases to trimming and J lost 7 bases, with 12 bases between them. Germline V lookup: CDR1 SEHNR, CDR2 FQNEAQ (reference sequence).

The chain recombines TRBV6-6 with TRBJ2-7, with D possibly TRBD2 on 6 matching bases. Germline V gives CDR1 MNHNY, CDR2 SVGAGI (reference sequence). This CDR3 has 13 amino acids. Trimming left V 9 bases short and J 5 bases short, with 17 bases between. CDR3 in amino acids: CASWEAGFDEQYF. The CDR3 region has the DNA TGTGCCAGTTGGGAGGCAGGGTTTGACGAGCAGTACTTC.

This clone was detected once. V and J are TRBV4-1 and TRBJ1-5; 8 nucleotides align to TRBD1. Germline loops: CDR1 MGHRA, CDR2 YSYEKL. The CDR3 consists of 15 residues. V shed 4 bases, J shed 1 base, and the junction held 3 bases outside the gene matches. The CDR3 reads CASSLDRVSNQPQHF. CDR3 sequence (DNA): TGCGCCAGCAGCCTGGACAGGGTGAGCAATCAGCCCCAGCATTTT.

This clone was observed a single time. V usage is TRBV5-1 and J usage is TRBJ2-7; D may be TRBD1 (6 bases). This CDR3 is 15 amino acids long. V was clipped by 1 base and J by 5 bases, with 16 bases between them. The germline gives CDR1 SGHRS, CDR2 YFSETQ. CDR3 sequence (DNA): TGCGCCAGCAGCTTGTGGCGGACAGAACAACACGAGCAGTACTTC. Residues: CASSLWRTEQHEQYF.

The chain employs TRBV7-8 and TRBJ1-5, with D unclear. This CDR3 is built from 13 residues. Trimming removed 3 bases at V and 6 bases at J, with 9 bases between. Per germline, CDR1 SGHVS and CDR2 FQNEAQ. CDR3 bases: TGTGCCAGCAGCTTGGAAGGAGGTCAGCCCCAGCATTTT. Residues: CASSLEGGQPQHF.

The chain links TRBV29-1 to TRBJ2-7, with D tentatively TRBD2 (6 bases). The V and J ends lost 4 bases and 3 bases respectively, with 16 bases between them. The CDR3 runs to 14 residues. Germline V gene sequence: CDR1 SQVTM, CDR2 ANQGSEA. The CDR3 is CSVAAGLRGYEQYF. DNA for the CDR3: TGCAGCGTTGCTGCGGGGCTTCGGGGCTACGAGCAGTACTTC.

This clone was seen only a few times. The chain links TRBV7-9 to TRBJ1-6; 7 bases fit TRBD1. This CDR3 has 15 residues. CDR1 is SEHNR and CDR2 is FQNEAQ in the germline V gene (reference sequence). V gave up 5 bases and J gave up 3 bases; unmatched junction bases: 4. CDR3 nucleotide sequence: TGTGCCAGCAGCGCCCGGGACAGCTATAATTCACCCCTCCACTTT. Protein sequence: CASSARDSYNSPLHF.

This chain links TRBV29-1 with TRBJ2-1; D call uncertain. V was shortened by 4 bases and J by 8 bases, with 6 bases between the two germline ends. Germline V gene lookup returns CDR1 SQVTM and CDR2 ANQGSEA. This CDR3 has 10 amino acids. CDR3 in amino acids: CSVAYDEQFF. The DNA for the CDR3 is TGCAGCGTTGCTTACGATGAGCAGTTCTTC.

The chain is built from TRBV28 and TRBJ1-4; D is perhaps TRBD1 (6 bases). This CDR3 has 15 residues. CDR1 is MDHEN and CDR2 is SYDVKM in the germline V gene. The V end lost 5 bases, the J end lost 6 bases, and 16 bases lay between the germline ends. The CDR3 region is CASSLAMGAHEKLFF. The CDR3 coding sequence is TGTGCCAGCAGTCTGGCCATGGGGGCCCATGAAAAACTGTTTTTT.

This clone has only one observation. This chain uses TRBV7-2 with TRBJ2-7; maybe TRBD2 (5 bases). The CDR3 runs to 15 residues. In germline, CDR1 is SGHTA, CDR2 FQGNSA. V shed 1 base and J shed 0 bases, with 10 bases lying between them. The CDR3 bases are TGTGCCAGCAGCTTAGGGAGGCCCACCTCCTACGAGCAGTACTTC. Its translation is CASSLGRPTSYEQYF. Based on the CDR3 plus reference TRBV7-2 and TRBJ2-7, the full variable domain is GAGVSQSPSNKVTEKGKDVELRCDPISGHTALYWYRQSLGQGLEFLIYFQGNSAPDKSGLPSDRFSAERTGGSVSTLTIQRTQQEDSAVYLCASSLGRPTSYEQYFGPGTRLTVT.